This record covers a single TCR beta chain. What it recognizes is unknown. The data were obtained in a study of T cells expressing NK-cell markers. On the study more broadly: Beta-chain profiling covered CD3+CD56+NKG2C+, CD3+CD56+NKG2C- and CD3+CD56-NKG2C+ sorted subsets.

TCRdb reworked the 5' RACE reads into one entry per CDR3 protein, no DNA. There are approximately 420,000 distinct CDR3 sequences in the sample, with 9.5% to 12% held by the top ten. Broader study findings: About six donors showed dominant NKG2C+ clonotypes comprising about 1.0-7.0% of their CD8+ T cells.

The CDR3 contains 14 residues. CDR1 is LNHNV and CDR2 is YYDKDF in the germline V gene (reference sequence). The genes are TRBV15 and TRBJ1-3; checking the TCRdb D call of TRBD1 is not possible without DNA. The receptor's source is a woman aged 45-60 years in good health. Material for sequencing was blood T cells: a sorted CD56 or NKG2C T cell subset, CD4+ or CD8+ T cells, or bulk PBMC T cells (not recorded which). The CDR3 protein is CATSRDRGGNTIYF.